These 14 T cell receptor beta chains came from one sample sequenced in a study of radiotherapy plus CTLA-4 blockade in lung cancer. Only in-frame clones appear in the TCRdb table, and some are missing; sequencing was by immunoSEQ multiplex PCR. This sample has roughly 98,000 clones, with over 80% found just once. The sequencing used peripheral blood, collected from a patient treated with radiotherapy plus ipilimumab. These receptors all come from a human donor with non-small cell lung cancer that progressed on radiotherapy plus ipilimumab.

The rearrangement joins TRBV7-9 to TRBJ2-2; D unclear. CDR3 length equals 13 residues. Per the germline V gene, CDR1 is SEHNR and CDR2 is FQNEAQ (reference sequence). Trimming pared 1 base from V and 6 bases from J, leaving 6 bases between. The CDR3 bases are TGTGCCAGCAGCTTAGGGTCCGCCGGGGAGCTGTTTTTT. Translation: CASSLGSAGELFF.

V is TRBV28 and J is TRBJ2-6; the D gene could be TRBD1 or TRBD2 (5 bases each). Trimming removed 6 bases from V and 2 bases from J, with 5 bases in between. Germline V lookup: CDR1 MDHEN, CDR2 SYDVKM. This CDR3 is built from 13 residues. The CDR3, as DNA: TGTGCCAGCAGGGGGGCTGGGGCCAACGTCCTGACTTTC. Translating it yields CASRGAGANVLTF.

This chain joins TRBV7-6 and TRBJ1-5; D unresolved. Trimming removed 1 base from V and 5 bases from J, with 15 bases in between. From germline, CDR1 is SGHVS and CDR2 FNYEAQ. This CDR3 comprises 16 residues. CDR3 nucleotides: TGTGCCAGCAGCTTAGGTGATTGGGGTAACGATCAGCCCCAGCATTTT. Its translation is CASSLGDWGNDQPQHF.

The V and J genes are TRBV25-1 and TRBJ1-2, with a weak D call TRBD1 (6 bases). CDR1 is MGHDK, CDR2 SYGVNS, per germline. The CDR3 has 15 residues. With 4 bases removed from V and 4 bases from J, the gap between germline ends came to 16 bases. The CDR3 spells CASSGGPGLFYGYTF. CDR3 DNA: TGTGCCAGCAGTGGGGGGCCCGGTCTCTTCTATGGCTACACCTTC.

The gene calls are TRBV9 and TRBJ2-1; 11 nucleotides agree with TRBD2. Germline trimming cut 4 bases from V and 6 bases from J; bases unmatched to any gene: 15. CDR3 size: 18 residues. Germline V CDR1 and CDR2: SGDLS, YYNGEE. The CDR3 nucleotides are TGTGCCAGCAGCCCGGCCGCCCTCACTAGCGGGAGAAGCAATGAGCAGTTCTTC. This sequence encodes CASSPAALTSGRSNEQFF.

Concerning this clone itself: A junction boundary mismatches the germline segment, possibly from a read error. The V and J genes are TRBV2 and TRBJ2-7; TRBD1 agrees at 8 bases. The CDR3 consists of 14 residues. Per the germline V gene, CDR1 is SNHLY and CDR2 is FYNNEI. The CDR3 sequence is CASSGDRSSFEQYF. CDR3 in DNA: TGTGCCAGCAGTGGGGACAGGTCGTCCTTCGAGCAGTACTTC.

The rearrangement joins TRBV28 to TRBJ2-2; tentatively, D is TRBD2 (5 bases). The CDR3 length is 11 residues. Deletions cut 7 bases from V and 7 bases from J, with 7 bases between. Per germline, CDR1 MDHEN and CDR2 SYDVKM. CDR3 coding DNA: TGTGCCAGCACTCGGGGCGGGGAGCTGTTTTTT. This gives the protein CASTRGGELFF.

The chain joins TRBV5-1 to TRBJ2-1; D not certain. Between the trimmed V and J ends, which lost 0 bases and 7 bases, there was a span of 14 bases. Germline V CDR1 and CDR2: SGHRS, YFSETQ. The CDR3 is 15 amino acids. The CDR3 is CASSLEPRNGNEQFF. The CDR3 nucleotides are TGCGCCAGCAGCTTGGAACCCAGGAATGGGAATGAGCAGTTCTTC. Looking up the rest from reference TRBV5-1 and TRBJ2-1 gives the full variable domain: KAGVTQTPRYLIKTRGQQVTLSCSPISGHRSVSWYQQTPGQGLQFLFEYFSETQRNKGNFPGRFSGRQFSNSRSEMNVSTLELGDSALYLCASSLEPRNGNEQFFGPGTRLTVL.

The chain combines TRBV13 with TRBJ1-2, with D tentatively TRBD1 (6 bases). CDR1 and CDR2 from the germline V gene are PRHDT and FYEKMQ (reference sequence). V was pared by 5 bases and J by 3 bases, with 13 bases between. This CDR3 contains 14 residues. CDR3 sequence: CASSRGQLDYGYTF. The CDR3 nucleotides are TGTGCCAGCAGCCGCGGACAGCTTGACTATGGCTACACCTTC.

In nucleotides, the CDR3 is TGTGCCAGCAGCTTAAATATGTGGGAAAGGTCCTACGAGCAGTACTTC. This encodes CASSLNMWERSYEQYF. The J gene is TRBJ2-7, the V gene TRBV7-2; D is uncertain. Between the trimmed V and J ends, which lost 2 bases and 1 base, there was a span of 15 bases. There are 16 residues in the CDR3. Looked up from germline, CDR1 is SGHTA and CDR2 is FQGNSA.

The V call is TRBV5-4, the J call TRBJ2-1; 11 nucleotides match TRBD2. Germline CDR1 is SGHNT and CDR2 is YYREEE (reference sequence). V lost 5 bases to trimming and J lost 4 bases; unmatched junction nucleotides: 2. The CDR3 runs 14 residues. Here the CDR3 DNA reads TGTGCCAGCAGACTAGCGGGAGAGTACAATGAGCAGTTCTTC. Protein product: CASRLAGEYNEQFF. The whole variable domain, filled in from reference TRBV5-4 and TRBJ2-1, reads ETGVTQSPTHLIKTRGQQVTLRCSSQSGHNTVSWYQQALGQGPQFIFQYYREEENGRGNFPPRFSGLQFPNYSSELNVNALELDDSALYLCASRLAGEYNEQFFGPGTRLTVL.

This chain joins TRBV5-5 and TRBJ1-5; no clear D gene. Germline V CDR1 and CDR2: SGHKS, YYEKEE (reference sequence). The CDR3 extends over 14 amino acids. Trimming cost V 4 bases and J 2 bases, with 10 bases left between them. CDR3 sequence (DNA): TGTGCCAGCAGCAGACGGGGTGGCAATCAGCCCCAGCATTTT. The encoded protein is CASSRRGGNQPQHF.

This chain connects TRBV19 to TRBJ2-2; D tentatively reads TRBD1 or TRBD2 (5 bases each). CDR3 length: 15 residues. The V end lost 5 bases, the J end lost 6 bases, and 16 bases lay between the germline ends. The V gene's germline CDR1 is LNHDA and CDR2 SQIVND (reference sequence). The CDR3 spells CASSPPGRGPGELFF. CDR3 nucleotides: TGTGCCAGTAGTCCGCCGGGACGTGGGCCCGGGGAGCTGTTTTTT.

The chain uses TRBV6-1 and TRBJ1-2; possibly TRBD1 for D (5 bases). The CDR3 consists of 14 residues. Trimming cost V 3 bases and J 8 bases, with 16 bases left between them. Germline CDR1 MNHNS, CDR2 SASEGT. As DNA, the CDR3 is TGTGCCAGCAGTGACCGGCGCGGGGCCGGCGGCTACACCTTC. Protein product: CASSDRRGAGGYTF.